The sequence of this T cell receptor beta chain was determined in a study of CD8 T cells in Susac syndrome. The CDR3 is 14 residues long. Germline V lookup: CDR1 MNHEY, CDR2 SMNVEV (reference sequence). V was pared by 6 bases and J by 4 bases, with 14 bases between. The RNA, 0.5 to 1 ug, was put through reverse transcription using random hexamers. TCRdb re-derived calls from the immunoSEQ multiplex PCR reads in MiXCR, one entry per CDR3 protein. The sample lists under 200,000 distinct CDR3 sequences, about 93% occurring once. This receptor was obtained from a human donor in good health. The chain employs TRBV27 and TRBJ2-3; D gene uncertain. Material: CD4+ T cells from PBMCs. CDR3 in DNA: TGTGCCAGCAGAGCTATGGTCGCGGCAGATACGCAGTATTTT. Protein product: CASRAMVAADTQYF.